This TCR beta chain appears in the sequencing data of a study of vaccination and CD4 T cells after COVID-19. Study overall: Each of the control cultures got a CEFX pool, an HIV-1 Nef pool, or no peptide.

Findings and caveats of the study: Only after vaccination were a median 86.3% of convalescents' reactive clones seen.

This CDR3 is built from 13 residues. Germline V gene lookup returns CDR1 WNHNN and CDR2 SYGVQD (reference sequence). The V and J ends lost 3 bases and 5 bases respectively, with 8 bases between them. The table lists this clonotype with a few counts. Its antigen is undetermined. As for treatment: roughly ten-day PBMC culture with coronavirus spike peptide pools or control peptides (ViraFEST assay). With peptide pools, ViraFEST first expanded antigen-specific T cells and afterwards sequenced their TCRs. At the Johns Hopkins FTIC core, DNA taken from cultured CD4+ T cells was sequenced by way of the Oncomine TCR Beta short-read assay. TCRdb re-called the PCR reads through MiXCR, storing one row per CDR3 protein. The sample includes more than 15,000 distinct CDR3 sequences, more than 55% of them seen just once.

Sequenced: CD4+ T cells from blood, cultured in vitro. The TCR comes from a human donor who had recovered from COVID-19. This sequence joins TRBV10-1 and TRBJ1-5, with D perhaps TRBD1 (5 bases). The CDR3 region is CASSDQGHQPQHF. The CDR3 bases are TGCGCCAGCAGTGACCAGGGTCATCAGCCCCAGCATTTT.